These 32 T cell receptor beta chains share one sample of origin, sequenced in a study of T cell changes during pregnancy in multiple sclerosis. TCRdb keeps only in-frame clones here, not all; method: immunoSEQ multiplex PCR. The sample contains roughly 59,000 clones, under 95% of which appear only once. Here the sequenced sample was CD8+ T cells from peripheral blood mononuclear cells, taken in the second trimester of pregnancy. The source is a female donor with multiple sclerosis, enrolled in a pregnancy study.

This clone was recorded only once. V is TRBV7-8 and J is TRBJ2-1; D is uncertain. Trimming pared 1 base from V and 15 bases from J, leaving 10 bases between. Germline CDR1 reads SGHVS; CDR2 reads FQNEAQ. CDR3 length: 11 residues. CDR3 region: CASSLGLKMFF. In DNA form, the CDR3 reads TGTGCCAGCAGCTTAGGGCTTAAGATGTTCTTC.

This chain joins TRBV19 and TRBJ2-7; 7 bases fit TRBD2. V was clipped by 5 bases and J by 1 base; unmatched bases: 8. The CDR3 consists of 15 residues. CDR1 and CDR2 from the germline V gene are LNHDA and SQIVND (reference sequence). The CDR3 spells CASSFGGGLSYEQYF. Written as DNA, the CDR3 is TGTGCCAGTAGTTTCGGCGGGGGACTTTCCTACGAGCAGTACTTC. Full variable domain (missing parts from reference TRBV19 and TRBJ2-7): DGGITQSPKYLFRKEGQNVTLSCEQNLNHDAMYWYRQDPGQGLRLIYYSQIVNDFQKGDIAEGYSVSREKKESFPLTVTSAQKNPTAFYLCASSFGGGLSYEQYFGPGTRLTVT.

This clone was observed once. The chain joins TRBV4-1 to TRBJ1-2; 10 bases agree with TRBD1. The CDR3 is 14 amino acids. V lost 1 base and J lost 7; bases outside the gene matches: 3. The germline V gene encodes CDR1 MGHRA and CDR2 YSYEKL. CDR3 DNA: TGCGCCAGCAGCCAAGTGGGGACAGGGGCTGGCTACACCTTC. As protein: CASSQVGTGAGYTF.

This chain links TRBV19 with TRBJ2-1, with 7 bases fitting TRBD2. Germline V CDR1 and CDR2: LNHDA, SQIVND (reference sequence). The CDR3 has 14 amino acids. Unmatched junction bases numbered 11, after V lost 7 bases and J lost 8 bases. The CDR3 nucleotides are TGTGCCAGTAAATGGGCTAGCGGTATATATGAGCAGTTCTTC. Protein product: CASKWASGIYEQFF.

The chain links TRBV15 to TRBJ2-5; D perhaps matches TRBD2 (5 bases). Germline lookup yields CDR1 LNHNV and CDR2 YYDKDF (reference sequence). This CDR3 contains 15 residues. V lost 2 bases and J 3 bases, leaving 13 bases between the germline ends. The CDR3 is CATSRPSDSKETQYF. In nucleotides, the CDR3 is TGTGCCACCAGCAGACCCTCGGACTCGAAAGAGACCCAGTACTTC.

The rearrangement joins TRBV29-1 to TRBJ2-7; weak D call: TRBD1 (5 bases). This CDR3 region has 12 residues. V was shortened by 4 bases and J by 7 bases, with 14 bases between the two germline ends. CDR1 SQVTM and CDR2 ANQGSEA come from the germline V gene. Here the CDR3 DNA reads TGCAGCGTTGTAGACAGTTCTGAAGAGCAGTACTTC. This translates into CSVVDSSEEQYF.

A single count supports this clone. The chain combines TRBV28 with TRBJ1-2, with D maybe TRBD1 (6 bases). CDR1 and CDR2 (germline): MDHEN, SYDVKM. Trimming shortened V by 6 bases and J by 3 bases, and 11 bases separated the two germline ends. The CDR3 is made up of 13 amino acids. The CDR3 DNA sequence: TGTGCCAGCAGCGGACAGTGGGACTATGGCTACACCTTC. Encoded protein: CASSGQWDYGYTF.

To note about this clone: At the DNA level, this CDR3 is encoded by other sequences in the same sample as well. This chain uses TRBV30 with TRBJ2-5, with a weak D call TRBD2 (5 bases). The CDR3 totals 15 residues. Trimming left V 2 bases short and J 5 bases short, with 18 bases between. Per the germline V gene, CDR1 is GTSNPN and CDR2 is SVGIG (reference sequence). As DNA, the CDR3 is TGTGCCTGGAGTCCCTCGGGCTTACCGGGGGAGACCCAGTACTTC. It codes for CAWSPSGLPGETQYF. Supplemented by reference TRBV30 and TRBJ2-5, the full variable domain reads SQTIHQWPATLVQPVGSPLSLECTVEGTSNPNLYWYRQAAGRGLQLLFYSVGIGQISSEVPQNLSASRPQDRQFILSSKKLLLSDSGFYLCAWSPSGLPGETQYFGPGTRLLVL.

The DNA of the CDR3 is TGCAGTGCTGGGGCGGAGACCCAGTACTTC. Encoded protein: CSAGAETQYF. The chain has TRBV20-1 and TRBJ2-5; tentative D call: TRBD1 (5 bases). The germline V gene encodes CDR1 DFQATT and CDR2 SNEGSKA (reference sequence). This CDR3 spans 10 amino acids. V was pared by 5 bases and J by 5 bases, with 6 bases between.

The rearrangement links TRBV30 to TRBJ1-2; the match to TRBD1 covers 8 bases. Germline-derived CDR1 and CDR2 are GTSNPN and SVGIG (reference sequence). The CDR3 runs 14 residues. J lost 4 bases, V lost 0 bases, and 4 bases had no gene match. Here the CDR3 reads CAWSVTGEVYGYTF. The CDR3 nucleotides read TGTGCCTGGAGTGTGACAGGGGAGGTCTATGGCTACACCTTC. Using reference TRBV30 and TRBJ1-2 for the parts outside the CDR3, the full variable domain is SQTIHQWPATLVQPVGSPLSLECTVEGTSNPNLYWYRQAAGRGLQLLFYSVGIGQISSEVPQNLSASRPQDRQFILSSKKLLLSDSGFYLCAWSVTGEVYGYTFGSGTRLTVV.

This clone showed up just a few times. The chain links TRBV7-9 to TRBJ2-7, with D maybe TRBD2 (6 bases). V lost 6 bases and J 2 bases, leaving 11 bases between the germline ends. The CDR3 runs to 13 residues. The V gene's germline CDR1 is SEHNR and CDR2 FQNEAQ (reference sequence). The CDR3 sequence is CASSGGTPYEQYF. The CDR3 nucleotides are TGTGCCAGCAGTGGGGGGACCCCCTACGAGCAGTACTTC. Full variable domain (outside the CDR3, taken from reference TRBV7-9 and TRBJ2-7): DTGVSQNPRHKITKRGQNVTFRCDPISEHNRLYWYRQTLGQGPEFLTYFQNEAQLEKSRLLSDRFSAERPKGSFSTLEIQRTEQGDSAMYLCASSGGTPYEQYFGPGTRLTVT.

This rearrangement joins TRBV27 to TRBJ2-7, with no clear D. CDR3 length: 12 amino acids. Germline V gene sequence: CDR1 MNHEY, CDR2 SMNVEV (reference sequence). Trimming removed 8 bases from V and 2 bases from J, with 10 bases in between. Here the CDR3 DNA reads TGTGCCAGCGGTTATGAGGCCTACGAGCAGTACTTC. Its translation is CASGYEAYEQYF.

On this clone: Because the CDR3's place on the DNA is in doubt, the DNA is left out and the CDR3 is given as listed by TCRdb. The chain joins TRBV21-1 to TRBJ1-1. TRBV21-1 is a pseudogene locus. The CDR3 region is 16 residues in length, termini included. The CDR3 spells CASSKDVGTGTCEAFF.

The chain carries TRBV30 and TRBJ1-1; D remains unclear. The CDR3 runs to 12 residues. Germline-derived CDR1 and CDR2 are GTSNPN and SVGIG (reference sequence). V was trimmed by 6 bases and J by 1 base, leaving 9 bases between them. In DNA, the CDR3 is TGTGCCTGCAGTACAGAGAACACTGAAGCTTTCTTT. Its protein is CACSTENTEAFF.

V gene TRBV19 combines with J gene TRBJ2-7; D might be TRBD1 (6 bases). The CDR3 sequence is 13 residues long. The V gene lost 7 bases and the J gene lost 3 bases, with 13 bases spanning the gap. Germline V gives CDR1 LNHDA, CDR2 SQIVND (reference sequence). The DNA for the CDR3 is TGTGCCAGTACGTCAGGGGTAGGCTACGAGCAGTACTTC. Protein: CASTSGVGYEQYF.

The genes are TRBV9 and TRBJ2-2; TRBD2 matches at 12 bases. The V gene's germline CDR1 is SGDLS and CDR2 YYNGEE. There are 18 residues in the CDR3. After removal of 4 bases from V and 7 bases from J, the junction contained 14 bases not matched to a gene. CDR3 residues: CASSLPLAGGKNSGELFF. The CDR3 DNA is TGTGCCAGCAGCCTTCCCCTAGCGGGAGGGAAGAATAGCGGGGAGCTGTTTTTT.

The chain carries TRBV29-1 and TRBJ2-2, with D perhaps matching TRBD2 (5 bases). Trimming removed 0 bases at V and 13 bases at J, with 12 bases between. This CDR3 has 12 residues. Per the germline V gene, CDR1 is SQVTM and CDR2 is ANQGSEA. The CDR3 reads CSVEDSAGALFF. The CDR3 bases are TGCAGCGTTGAAGATTCGGCGGGTGCGCTGTTTTTT.

This chain links TRBV7-2 with TRBJ2-1; 11 bases match TRBD2. The CDR3 runs 21 residues. Germline V gene lookup returns CDR1 SGHTA and CDR2 FQGNSA. The junction had 16 bases not matched to a gene; V was cut back by 0 bases and J by 3 bases. The CDR3 region has the DNA TGTGCCAGCAGCTTAGCAGGATCCCTAGCGGGAGGATTAACAGGCTACAATGAGCAGTTCTTC. As protein: CASSLAGSLAGGLTGYNEQFF.

This chain joins TRBV7-6 and TRBJ2-1, with D unclear. The CDR3 is 15 residues long. V lost 1 base to trimming and J lost 5 bases, with 12 bases between them. The V gene's germline CDR1 is SGHVS and CDR2 FNYEAQ. This CDR3 is CASSLGRSLHNEQFF. The CDR3 DNA reads as TGTGCCAGCAGCTTAGGTCGGTCCCTCCACAATGAGCAGTTCTTC. Based on the CDR3 plus reference TRBV7-6 and TRBJ2-1, the full variable domain is GAGVSQSPRYKVTKRGQDVALRCDPISGHVSLYWYRQALGQGPEFLTYFNYEAQQDKSGLPNDRFSAERPEGSISTLTIQRTEQRDSAMYRCASSLGRSLHNEQFFGPGTRLTVL.

The J gene is TRBJ2-7, the V gene TRBV13, with TRBD1 identical over 8 bases. CDR3 length equals 13 residues. Trimming removed 5 bases from V and 2 bases from J; junction bases left unmatched: 2. CDR1 PRHDT and CDR2 FYEKMQ come from the germline V gene (reference sequence). The CDR3 region is CASSPRGPYEQYF. CDR3 coding DNA: TGTGCCAGCAGCCCCAGGGGGCCCTACGAGCAGTACTTC.

V gene TRBV7-9 combines with J gene TRBJ2-2; TRBD2 agrees at 7 bases. V gave up 0 bases and J gave up 6 bases; unmatched junction bases: 10. This CDR3 is 17 amino acids long. From germline, CDR1 is SEHNR and CDR2 FQNEAQ (reference sequence). Here the CDR3 reads CASSLAPRLASAGELFF. CDR3 nucleotide sequence: TGTGCCAGCAGCTTAGCGCCCCGACTAGCTTCGGCCGGGGAGCTGTTTTTT.

V usage is TRBV30 and J usage is TRBJ2-1; perhaps TRBD2 as D (5 bases). In germline, CDR1 is GTSNPN, CDR2 SVGIG (reference sequence). Trimming took 2 bases from V and 6 from J, leaving 14 bases between them. This CDR3 contains 14 residues. For the CDR3, the DNA is TGTGCCTGGAGTTCCCCCCGGGGTCGCAATGAGCAGTTCTTC. It yields the protein CAWSSPRGRNEQFF.

The chain joins TRBV15 to TRBJ1-2; 9 bases match TRBD1. J gave up 2 bases and V 9 bases, and 1 base lay outside the gene matches. The CDR3 has 12 amino acids. Germline CDR1 is LNHNV and CDR2 is YYDKDF (reference sequence). DNA for the CDR3: TGTGCCACACAGGGGGCGAACTATGGCTACACCTTC. Its translation: CATQGANYGYTF.

CDR3 DNA sequence: TGCGCCAGCAGCTCGACTAGCGGGAGGGCCGAGCAGTTCTTC. Protein product: CASSSTSGRAEQFF. This chain links TRBV10-1 with TRBJ2-1; TRBD2 aligns across 14 bases. The CDR3 runs 14 residues. The junction had 5 bases not matched to a gene; V was cut back by 6 bases and J by 10 bases. From germline, CDR1 is WNHNN and CDR2 SYGVQD (reference sequence).

This sequence joins TRBV13 and TRBJ2-1, with TRBD1 identical over 10 bases. V dropped 4 bases and J dropped 4; count of bases not matched to a gene: 4. The CDR3 covers 15 residues. Per the germline V gene, CDR1 is PRHDT and CDR2 is FYEKMQ (reference sequence). This CDR3 is CASSSRDRGYNEQFF. The CDR3 coding sequence is TGTGCCAGCAGCTCCCGGGACAGGGGATACAATGAGCAGTTCTTC.

The chain employs TRBV2 and TRBJ1-5, with D perhaps matching TRBD1 (5 bases). V shed 8 bases and J shed 6 bases, with 26 bases lying between them. Per the germline V gene, CDR1 is SNHLY and CDR2 is FYNNEI. The CDR3 is made up of 17 amino acids. In nucleotides, the CDR3 is TGTGCCAGCCCTACCCCCGCCACAGGCGGCTCGTCTCAGCCCCAGCATTTT. It is translated as CASPTPATGGSSQPQHF.

The rearrangement joins TRBV15 to TRBJ1-1, with 9 nucleotides matching TRBD1. This CDR3 is 16 amino acids long. The germline CDR1 and CDR2 sequences are LNHNV and YYDKDF (reference sequence). V lost 6 bases to trimming and J lost 4 bases; unmatched junction nucleotides: 12. In DNA form, the CDR3 reads TGTGCCACCAGTCGAAGCCCCGGGACAGGGTTCACTGAAGCTTTCTTT. Its protein product is CATSRSPGTGFTEAFF.

This chain links TRBV6-5 with TRBJ2-1; D might be TRBD2 (6 bases). V gave up 6 bases and J gave up 15 bases, with 18 bases separating them. CDR1 is MNHEY and CDR2 is SVGAGI in the germline V gene. The CDR3 has 12 amino acids. The CDR3 DNA reads as TGTGCCAGCAGGGAACCTGGCGGGACGGCGTTCTTC. It codes for CASREPGGTAFF.

This rearrangement joins TRBV25-1 to TRBJ2-5; maybe TRBD2 (6 bases). Germline-derived CDR1 and CDR2 are MGHDK and SYGVNS. The CDR3 contains 14 residues. Between the trimmed V and J ends, which lost 3 bases and 4 bases, there was a span of 12 bases. This chain's CDR3 is CASSDSGRGETQYF. CDR3 nucleotides: TGTGCCAGCAGTGATTCGGGGCGGGGAGAGACCCAGTACTTC.

The chain carries TRBV29-1 and TRBJ2-6, with TRBD1 as a possible D gene (6 bases). Per the germline V gene, CDR1 is SQVTM and CDR2 is ANQGSEA. CDR3 size: 16 residues. V was trimmed by 5 bases and J by 0 bases, leaving 14 bases between them. The CDR3 nucleotides are TGCAGCGTTATGACAGGCTCCAGCTCTGGGGCCAACGTCCTGACTTTC. Translated: CSVMTGSSSGANVLTF.

J is TRBJ2-5 and V is TRBV5-6; unclear D gene. Trimming took off 3 bases at V and 0 bases at J, with 3 bases between the two ends. The CDR3 is 12 residues long. Germline assignment: CDR1 SGHDT and CDR2 YYEEEE. CDR3 sequence (DNA): TGTGCCAGCAGCTCGTACCAAGAGACCCAGTACTTC. Translation gives CASSSYQETQYF.

J is TRBJ2-5 and V is TRBV15; D is possibly TRBD1 (5 bases). V shed 0 bases and J shed 2 bases, with 10 bases lying between them. The CDR3 has 15 residues. Germline lookup yields CDR1 LNHNV and CDR2 YYDKDF (reference sequence). This chain's CDR3 is CATSRDRRVQETQYF. CDR3 bases: TGTGCCACCAGCAGAGATCGCAGGGTACAAGAGACCCAGTACTTC.